These 30 T cell receptor beta chains were sequenced from one sample in a study of shared clonotypes between healthy human individuals. Produced via immunoSEQ multiplex PCR; TCRdb's table is partial and in-frame only. Of a few million clones listed, roughly nine tenths were seen once; the top ten hold around 0.14%. Sequenced: naive CD4+ T cells sorted from blood. Noted subset: CD45RA+ positively selected. The receptors come from a man younger than 35 in good health.

The rearrangement links TRBV6-6 to TRBJ2-7, with D tentatively TRBD2 (6 bases). CDR3 length: 13 amino acids. The V gene lost 7 bases and the J gene lost 0 bases, with 10 bases spanning the gap. The germline V gene encodes CDR1 MNHNY and CDR2 SVGAGI (reference sequence). The CDR3 region has the DNA TGTGCCAGCAAACGCGGGATCTCCTACGAGCAGTACTTC. It translates to CASKRGISYEQYF.

The chain joins TRBV6-5 to TRBJ1-5; the D is unclear. Germline V gene sequence: CDR1 MNHEY, CDR2 SVGAGI. The CDR3 is made up of 15 amino acids. The V end lost 6 bases, the J end lost 0 bases, and 12 bases lay between the germline ends. DNA of the CDR3: TGTGCCAGCAGGTCTGCGGCGGATAGCAATCAGCCCCAGCATTTT. Protein sequence: CASRSAADSNQPQHF.

V and J are TRBV2 and TRBJ2-1; 13 nucleotides agree with TRBD2. V trimming: 7 bases; J trimming: 3 bases; junction bases outside the gene matches: 9. The CDR3 sequence is 17 residues long. Per the germline V gene, CDR1 is SNHLY and CDR2 is FYNNEI. CDR3 sequence (DNA): TGTGCCAGCAACCCTGGGACTAGCGGGGCTTACTACAATGAGCAGTTCTTC. Translated: CASNPGTSGAYYNEQFF. Looking up the rest from reference TRBV2 and TRBJ2-1 gives the full variable domain: EPEVTQTPSHQVTQMGQEVILRCVPISNHLYFYWYRQILGQKVEFLVSFYNNEISEKSEIFDDQFSVERPDGSNFTLKIRSTKLEDSAMYFCASNPGTSGAYYNEQFFGPGTRLTVL.

This chain connects TRBV6-5 to TRBJ1-5; TRBD1 is a possible D gene (6 bases). Germline CDR1 MNHEY, CDR2 SVGAGI. The CDR3 totals 13 residues. V shed 9 bases and J shed 6 bases, with 15 bases lying between them. The CDR3 DNA reads TGTGCCAGTTCGAGTCAGGGGCGTCAGCCCCAGCATTTT. Translation: CASSSQGRQPQHF.

This clone is a singleton in its sample. The chain combines TRBV5-4 with TRBJ2-3; 7 bases match TRBD2. J was trimmed by 2 bases and V by 4 bases; bases with no gene match: 10. This CDR3 has 16 residues. The germline V gene encodes CDR1 SGHNT and CDR2 YYREEE (reference sequence). The CDR3 bases are TGTGCCAGCAGCAAACCTAGCGGAGGTTTCACAGATACGCAGTATTTT. Its translation: CASSKPSGGFTDTQYF.

V usage is TRBV27 and J usage is TRBJ2-1; D possibly matches TRBD1 or TRBD2 (6 bases each). From germline, CDR1 is MNHEY and CDR2 SMNVEV (reference sequence). V was pared by 3 bases and J by 4 bases, with 13 bases between. The CDR3 has 15 residues. CDR3 region: CASSFSSGAYNEQFF. The DNA for the CDR3 is TGTGCCAGCAGTTTCTCATCGGGGGCATACAATGAGCAGTTCTTC.

V gene TRBV11-3 combines with J gene TRBJ2-1; maybe TRBD2 (7 bases). V lost 5 bases and J lost 9, with 20 bases in between. The V gene's germline CDR1 is SGHNT and CDR2 YENEEA. This CDR3 has 15 amino acids. The CDR3 DNA reads TGTGCCAGCAGCCCCCCAGCGGGAAGGGGGGGTGAGCAGTTCTTC. Its translation: CASSPPAGRGGEQFF.

This clone appeared once. This chain links TRBV7-8 with TRBJ1-2, with D unresolved. The CDR3 is 16 amino acids. The ends were cut back, 3 bases at V and 4 bases at J, with 18 bases in the middle. Germline CDR1 reads SGHVS; CDR2 reads FQNEAQ. CDR3 in DNA: TGTGCCAGCAGCTTTCGAAATATACAGAACTTCTATGGCTACACCTTC. Residues: CASSFRNIQNFYGYTF.

As for this clone: Different DNA sequences within this sample yield the same CDR3. The rearrangement uses TRBV7-2 and TRBJ2-3; D is unclear. There are 14 residues in the CDR3. Per the germline V gene, CDR1 is SGHTA and CDR2 is FQGNSA. Trimming left V 1 base short and J 3 bases short, with 8 bases between. CDR3 residues: CASSLVGLTDTQYF. The CDR3 bases are TGTGCCAGCAGCTTAGTAGGCTTGACAGATACGCAGTATTTT.

This chain joins TRBV27 and TRBJ1-5, with D uncertain. This CDR3 spans 16 amino acids. Trimming stripped 2 bases from V and 2 bases from J, with 13 bases between. CDR1 and CDR2 (germline): MNHEY, SMNVEV (reference sequence). CDR3 nucleotides: TGTGCCAGCAGTTTAGAGAAGGTTTCGGGCAATCAGCCCCAGCATTTT. This translates into CASSLEKVSGNQPQHF.

In its sample, this clone was seen a few times. A junction end diverges from the germline sequence, so it may reflect a read error. V gene TRBV18 combines with J gene TRBJ1-4; D perhaps matches TRBD1 (5 bases). Per the germline V gene, CDR1 is KGHSH and CDR2 is LQKENI. The CDR3 consists of 12 residues. The CDR3 loop is CASSPTAETLFF. The CDR3 coding sequence is TGTGCCAGCTCACCGACAGCCGAAACACTGTTTTTT.

V usage is TRBV19 and J usage is TRBJ1-5; D gene unclear. The ends were cut back, 5 bases at V and 0 bases at J, with 11 bases in the middle. Germline V gives CDR1 LNHDA, CDR2 SQIVND (reference sequence). The CDR3 is made up of 15 amino acids. CDR3: CASSSGGFSNQPQHF. Here the CDR3 DNA reads TGTGCCAGTAGTTCCGGAGGATTTAGCAATCAGCCCCAGCATTTT.

CDR3 residues: CASSSDRGGYNEQFF. CDR3 in DNA: TGTGCCAGCTCATCCGACAGAGGGGGCTACAATGAGCAGTTCTTC. V gene TRBV18 combines with J gene TRBJ2-1; a possible D gene is TRBD1 (6 bases). Between the trimmed V and J ends, which lost 5 bases and 3 bases, there was a span of 14 bases. The CDR3 extends over 15 amino acids. CDR1 and CDR2 from the germline V gene are KGHSH and LQKENI.

This chain links TRBV19 with TRBJ2-5; no firm D call. The CDR3 is made up of 14 amino acids. Trimming cost V 4 bases and J 2 bases, with 11 bases left between them. Germline CDR1 and CDR2: LNHDA and SQIVND (reference sequence). The CDR3 spells CASSSIVLQETQYF. CDR3 in DNA: TGTGCCAGTAGTAGCATCGTTTTACAAGAGACCCAGTACTTC.

A word on this clone: The same CDR3 can be traced to other DNA sequences in this sample. The rearrangement uses TRBV10-3 and TRBJ2-7; D remains unclear. This CDR3 spans 14 amino acids. Between the trimmed V and J ends, which lost 3 bases and 0 bases, there was a span of 9 bases. Germline V gene data show CDR1 as ENHRY and CDR2 as SYGVKD. The CDR3: CAISEGRDSYEQYF. In DNA form, the CDR3 reads TGTGCCATCAGTGAAGGAAGGGACTCCTACGAGCAGTACTTC.

The chain carries TRBV5-4 and TRBJ1-6; D unresolved. CDR3 length equals 14 residues. Trimming took 6 bases from V and 7 from J, leaving 14 bases between them. Germline CDR1 and CDR2: SGHNT and YYREEE (reference sequence). The CDR3 DNA sequence: TGTGCCAGCAAACACGAAGCCGGGAATTCACCCCTCCACTTT. It is translated as CASKHEAGNSPLHF. The full variable domain, rest sourced from reference TRBV5-4 and TRBJ1-6, is ETGVTQSPTHLIKTRGQQVTLRCSSQSGHNTVSWYQQALGQGPQFIFQYYREEENGRGNFPPRFSGLQFPNYSSELNVNALELDDSALYLCASKHEAGNSPLHFGNGTRLTVT.

This sequence joins TRBV28 and TRBJ1-2; no clear D gene. The CDR3 runs to 13 residues. The V gene's germline CDR1 is MDHEN and CDR2 SYDVKM. With 7 bases removed from V and 3 bases from J, the gap between germline ends came to 12 bases. The CDR3 DNA is TGTGCCAGCACCGGCGGCTTAGACTATGGCTACACCTTC. This gives the protein CASTGGLDYGYTF.

The rearrangement joins TRBV10-3 to TRBJ2-1, with TRBD1 matching over 7 bases. The CDR3 contains 14 residues. Germline loops: CDR1 ENHRY, CDR2 SYGVKD. With 6 bases clipped from V and 1 base from J, the junction kept 3 bases outside the gene matches. This CDR3 is CAISRQGSYNEQFF. DNA of the CDR3: TGTGCCATCAGCCGACAGGGTTCCTACAATGAGCAGTTCTTC.

This chain connects TRBV28 to TRBJ1-5, with D tentatively TRBD1 (6 bases). From germline, CDR1 is MDHEN and CDR2 SYDVKM. The CDR3 contains 14 residues. V was shortened by 5 bases and J by 5 bases, with 13 bases between the two germline ends. CDR3 protein: CASSLYRDDQPQHF. CDR3 nucleotides: TGTGCCAGCAGTCTCTACAGGGATGATCAGCCCCAGCATTTT.

The V gene is TRBV12-5, the J gene TRBJ2-7; the D is unclear. The CDR3 loop spans 10 amino acids. Looked up from germline, CDR1 is LGHNT and CDR2 is FRNRAP. V lost 11 bases to trimming and J lost 3 bases, with 8 bases between them. The CDR3 DNA reads TGTGCTCGCTCCTACTACGAGCAGTACTTC. Protein sequence: CARSYYEQYF. Full variable domain (remainder filled in from reference TRBV12-5 and TRBJ2-7): DARVTQTPRHKVTEMGQEVTMRCQPILGHNTVFWYRQTMMQGLELLAYFRNRAPLDDSGMPKDRFSAEMPDATLATLKIQPSEPRDSAVYFCARSYYEQYFGPGTRLTVT.

This chain joins TRBV4-1 and TRBJ2-3; TRBD2 matches at 9 bases. This CDR3 spans 13 amino acids. Germline V gene lookup returns CDR1 MGHRA and CDR2 YSYEKL. The junction had 5 bases not matched to a gene; V was cut back by 11 bases and J by 2 bases. The CDR3 DNA follows: TGCGCCGCGGGGGGGGAAGTCACAGATACGCAGTATTTT. Its translation: CAAGGEVTDTQYF.

This chain joins TRBV7-9 and TRBJ2-1; D unclear. V shed 2 bases and J shed 5 bases, with 7 bases lying between them. This CDR3 spans 13 amino acids. CDR1 SEHNR and CDR2 FQNEAQ come from the germline V gene (reference sequence). CDR3 bases: TGTGCCAGCAGCTTAATGTCAGACAATGAGCAGTTCTTC. Protein product: CASSLMSDNEQFF.

J is TRBJ2-3 and V is TRBV19; 12 bases are a match to TRBD2. With 4 bases clipped from V and 0 bases from J, the junction kept 2 bases outside the gene matches. Per germline, CDR1 LNHDA and CDR2 SQIVND (reference sequence). The CDR3 has 16 residues. CDR3 amino acids: CASSTGTSGSTDTQYF. As DNA, the CDR3 is TGTGCCAGTAGTACGGGGACTAGCGGGAGCACAGATACGCAGTATTTT.

The J gene is TRBJ1-1, the V gene TRBV5-6; no firm D call. This CDR3 contains 14 residues. Trimming shortened V by 4 bases and J by 3 bases, and 13 bases separated the two germline ends. Germline assignment: CDR1 SGHDT and CDR2 YYEEEE. CDR3 sequence reads: CASSLRPGDTEAFF. The CDR3, as DNA: TGTGCCAGCAGCCTAAGACCGGGTGACACTGAAGCTTTCTTT.

The chain employs TRBV6-6 and TRBJ2-2; D ambiguous. The V gene lost 7 bases and the J gene lost 3 bases, with 9 bases spanning the gap. CDR3 length: 13 residues. Germline CDR1 and CDR2: MNHNY and SVGAGI (reference sequence). The DNA of the CDR3 is TGTGCCAGCAATCGAGGATACACCGGGGAGCTGTTTTTT. Protein sequence: CASNRGYTGELFF.

The chain joins TRBV5-1 to TRBJ1-1, with TRBD1 matching over 8 bases. The CDR3 contains 16 residues. V lost 2 bases to trimming and J lost 0 bases; unmatched junction nucleotides: 6. CDR1 SGHRS and CDR2 YFSETQ come from the germline V gene. The CDR3: CASSFGQGALNTEAFF. DNA for the CDR3: TGCGCCAGCAGCTTTGGACAGGGAGCCTTGAACACTGAAGCTTTCTTT.

V usage is TRBV5-6 and J usage is TRBJ1-1; weak D call: TRBD1 (6 bases). The V gene lost 4 bases and the J gene lost 6 bases, with 10 bases spanning the gap. The CDR3 contains 12 residues. Germline loops: CDR1 SGHDT, CDR2 YYEEEE. CDR3 sequence reads: CASSLQGAEAFF. CDR3 nucleotides: TGTGCCAGCAGCCTACAGGGCGCTGAAGCTTTCTTT.

The chain carries TRBV2 and TRBJ1-5; 7 bases align to TRBD1. V lost 6 bases and J lost 2; bases outside the gene matches: 10. The CDR3 runs to 16 residues. Germline V CDR1 and CDR2: SNHLY, FYNNEI. CDR3 nucleotides: TGTGCCAGCAGCCATGAGGGAGGGGGCGGCAATCAGCCCCAGCATTTT. It translates to CASSHEGGGGNQPQHF.

The chain recombines TRBV6-1 with TRBJ1-4; D might be TRBD1 (6 bases). In germline, CDR1 is MNHNS, CDR2 SASEGT. This CDR3 comprises 15 residues. Trimming stripped 2 bases from V and 5 bases from J, with 12 bases between. This chain's CDR3 is CASSETGYRNEKLFF. CDR3 coding DNA: TGTGCCAGCAGTGAAACAGGGTATAGGAATGAAAAACTGTTTTTT.

The chain employs TRBV6-5 and TRBJ1-6; D gene unclear. Germline V lookup: CDR1 MNHEY, CDR2 SVGAGI. V dropped 2 bases and J dropped 5 bases, with 10 bases sitting between them. The length of the CDR3 is 15 residues. CDR3 amino acids: CASSYAAANNSPLHF. DNA of the CDR3: TGTGCCAGCAGTTACGCGGCAGCGAATAATTCACCCCTCCACTTT.